A selection of T cell receptor beta chains follows, all from one sample in a study of beta chain features in type 1 diabetes. The repertoire was sequenced with immunoSEQ multiplex PCR; TCRdb's copy has only in-frame clones and lacks some. The table includes approximately 360,000 clones, over 9.5% detected once. The sequenced sample was naive CD4+ T cells from blood. These receptors were collected from a woman under 30 with type 1 diabetes. Both conserved end residues are part of each CDR3. A D gene is named only where the DNA matches it firmly. Not every row has a clone size; where given, it reads once, few, many or a size class.

TRBV7-6	TRBD2	TRBJ2-1	few	TGTGCCAGCAGCTCACTAGCGGGGGGGCCTGATGAGCAGTTCTTC	CASSSLAGGPDEQFF
TRBV4-3	-	TRBJ1-1	few	TGCGCCAGCAGCGAGACAGGTAATAGGAGGAACACTGAAGCTTTCTTT	CASSETGNRRNTEAFF
TRBV18	-	TRBJ2-7	few	TGTGCCAGCTCACAGAACGACAGAGTCTACGAGCAGTACTTC	CASSQNDRVYEQYF
TRBV19	-	TRBJ1-4	few	TGTGCCAGCGGAAGGGAGGTGAATGAAAAACTGTTTTTT	CASGREVNEKLFF
TRBV28	-	TRBJ2-7	few	TGTGCCACCGAGGACCGGGACTCCTACGAGCAGTACTTC	CATEDRDSYEQYF
TRBV5-4	TRBD1	TRBJ1-1	-	TGTGCCAGCAGCCGCGGACAGGGGTTTCTTGACACTGAAGCTTTCTTT	CASSRGQGFLDTEAFF
TRBV6-5	TRBD1	TRBJ1-5	few	TGTGCCAGCAGCCACCTCGGGACAGCGAATCAGCCCCAGCATTTT	CASSHLGTANQPQHF
TRBV5-1	-	TRBJ2-3	few	TGCGCCAGTAGAGCGGGCGAACTCACAGATACGCAGTATTTT	CASRAGELTDTQYF
TRBV23-1	TRBD2	TRBJ2-3	-	TGCGCCAGCAGTCAATCGAATAGCGGGGGCAGAGGTACGCAGTATTTT	CASSQSNSGGRGTQYF
TRBV6-6	TRBD2	TRBJ2-7	-	TGTGCCAGCAGTAAACTAGCGGGAGGATACGAGCAGTACTTC	CASSKLAGGYEQYF
TRBV5-1	TRBD1	TRBJ2-1	-	TGCGCCAGCAGCCCGGGACAGGAATACAATGAGCAGTTCTTC	CASSPGQEYNEQFF
TRBV4-2	-	TRBJ2-1	few	TGTGCCAGCAGCCAAACCGGGACACGGGGTGAGCAGTTCTTC	CASSQTGTRGEQFF
TRBV7-9	TRBD1	TRBJ1-2	few	TGTGCCAGCAGCTTCCTAGACAGGGACTATGGCTACACCTTC	CASSFLDRDYGYTF
TRBV9	TRBD2	TRBJ2-3	-	TGTGCCAGCAGCGTAGGAGGTAGCGGGGGTACAGATACGCAGTATTTT	CASSVGGSGGTDTQYF
TRBV4-3	-	TRBJ2-1	-	TGCGCCAGCAGCCAAGACGGACTATCCTACAATGAGCAGTTCTTC	CASSQDGLSYNEQFF
TRBV4-1	TRBD1	TRBJ2-7	few	TGCGCCAGCAGCCGGGGGACAGGGGGCCGGCGGAACGAGCAGTACTTC	CASSRGTGGRRNEQYF